The 3 T cell receptor beta chains reported below all come from one sample, sequenced in a study of shared clonotypes between healthy human individuals. This table comes from immunoSEQ multiplex PCR, and its TCRdb copy is limited to in-frame clones, with some not included. The sample lists more than 400,000 clones; 90% to 97% were seen once. The sample was naive CD4+ T cells sorted from blood. Subset denoted: CD45RA+ positively selected. The origin of the receptors is a woman in her twenties or thirties in good health.

A single count supports this clone. This chain uses TRBV5-6 with TRBJ2-5; 8 bases fit TRBD2. The J call may be wrong; the DNA end is better matched by TRBJ2-7. Germline CDR1 reads SGHDT; CDR2 reads YYEEEE. CDR3 length: 15 amino acids. CDR3 residues: CASSWGWGLGNEQYF. The CDR3 region has the DNA TGTGCCAGCAGCTGGGGCTGGGGACTAGGGAACGAGCAGTACTTC.

V usage is TRBV5-1 and J usage is TRBJ2-3; a possible D gene is TRBD2 (5 bases). Germline V gene lookup returns CDR1 SGHRS and CDR2 YFSETQ. Trimming removed 1 base at V and 2 bases at J, with 11 bases between. The CDR3 loop spans 15 amino acids. CDR3 in amino acids: CASSLSGSVTDTQYF. The DNA for the CDR3 is TGCGCCAGCAGCTTGAGTGGGAGTGTCACAGATACGCAGTATTTT.

This chain connects TRBV14 to TRBJ2-7, with D unresolved. CDR1 and CDR2 from the germline V gene are SGHDN and FVKESK. V lost 0 bases to trimming and J lost 2 bases, with 11 bases between them. The CDR3 is made up of 15 amino acids. Here the CDR3 reads CASSQEGLLTYEQYF. In DNA, the CDR3 is TGTGCCAGCAGCCAAGAAGGGCTCTTGACCTACGAGCAGTACTTC.